The clone carrying this T cell receptor beta chain was counted a few times. CD45RO negativity and positive selection for CCR7 defined naive CD8 cells, a population that excluded terminally differentiated effector memory CD45RA+ cells. This specimen comes from a study of shared clonotypes between healthy human individuals. This CDR3 has 13 residues. Germline values: CDR1 PRHDT, CDR2 FYEKMQ (reference sequence). Only in-frame clones appear in the TCRdb table, and some are missing; sequencing was by immunoSEQ multiplex PCR. Of around 650,000 clones in the sample, approximately 96% were seen once. The specimen sequenced was naive CD8+ T cells sorted from blood. The receptor was derived from a woman younger than 45 in good health. The chain carries TRBV13 and TRBJ1-1; D ambiguous. The CDR3 DNA reads as TGTGCTACGGCGGTCCCCGGGAACACTGAAGCTTTCTTT. It translates to CATAVPGNTEAFF. Using reference TRBV13 and TRBJ1-1 for the parts outside the CDR3, the full variable domain is AAGVIQSPRHLIKEKRETATLKCYPIPRHDTVYWYQQGPGQDPQFLISFYEKMQSDKGSIPDRFSAQQFSDYHSELNMSSLELGDSALYFCATAVPGNTEAFFGQGTRLTVV.